Each of the 17 T cell receptor beta chains below was sequenced from the same sample in a study of blood T cell repertoires in COVID-19. Some clones are missing from TCRdb's copy, which holds only in-frame ones; the method was immunoSEQ multiplex PCR. The sample has roughly 250,000 clones; about 90% are singletons. Sequencing was carried out using peripheral blood. These receptor sequences come from a woman in her fifties or sixties with acute or convalescent COVID-19.

V and J are TRBV27 and TRBJ2-7; maybe TRBD1 (6 bases). Germline V gene sequence: CDR1 MNHEY, CDR2 SMNVEV (reference sequence). Deletions cut 3 bases from V and 7 bases from J, with 22 bases between. The CDR3 extends over 16 amino acids. The DNA for the CDR3 is TGTGCCAGCAGTTTCGGGGTGGGGGCCAGAAGAAGGGAGCAGTACTTC. Amino acid sequence: CASSFGVGARRREQYF.

This chain links TRBV29-1 with TRBJ2-3; D might be TRBD1 (6 bases). Germline CDR1 reads SQVTM; CDR2 reads ANQGSEA. CDR3 length equals 13 residues. V lost 5 bases, J lost 2 bases, and 11 bases lay in between. The CDR3 coding sequence is TGCAGCGTTAATGGGGGCCTCACAGATACGCAGTATTTT. Residues: CSVNGGLTDTQYF.

The V gene is TRBV4-1, the J gene TRBJ1-1; D might be TRBD1 (6 bases). The germline V gene has CDR1 MGHRA and CDR2 YSYEKL. Deletions cut 1 base from V and 1 base from J, with 10 bases between. This CDR3 has 15 residues. The DNA for the CDR3 is TGCGCCAGCAGCCAAGCGGACAGCCGGAACACTGAAGCTTTCTTT. It specifies CASSQADSRNTEAFF.

About this clone: The junction does not match germline at one end; this may be a read error. The CDR3 nucleotides are TGTGCCAGCAGTCCTGGGACTAGCGGGAGCGCACACTTC. Translation: CASSPGTSGSAHF. The V and J genes are TRBV6-6 and TRBJ2-7, with 14 bases lining up with TRBD2. This CDR3 contains 13 residues. Germline loops: CDR1 MNHNY, CDR2 SVGAGI (reference sequence).

This clone has only one observation. This chain joins TRBV21-1 and TRBJ2-7; the tabulated D call, TRBD1, remains unverified against the DNA. TRBV21-1 is an annotated pseudogene. This CDR3 region has 15 residues. The CDR3: CASSKSGPCRDEQYF. The DNA of the CDR3 is TGTGCCAGCAGCAAGTCAGGGCCTTGTAGGGACGAGCAGTACTTC.

This CDR3 is CASRPAARYTGELFF. The CDR3, as DNA: TGTGCCAGCAGGCCGGCTGCTAGGTACACCGGGGAGCTGTTTTTT. V and J are TRBV13 and TRBJ2-2; D not certain. Germline V gene lookup returns CDR1 PRHDT and CDR2 FYEKMQ (reference sequence). Trimming stripped 6 bases from V and 3 bases from J, with 14 bases between. CDR3 length equals 15 residues.

This chain joins TRBV28 and TRBJ2-2; tentatively, D is TRBD1 (6 bases). Trimming removed 5 bases from V and 1 base from J, with 14 bases in between. This CDR3 is 16 amino acids long. Germline V gene lookup returns CDR1 MDHEN and CDR2 SYDVKM. CDR3 amino acids: CASSEQGSKNTGELFF. The CDR3 DNA follows: TGTGCCAGCAGTGAACAGGGCTCAAAGAACACCGGGGAGCTGTTTTTT.

The V and J genes are TRBV5-4 and TRBJ1-1; TRBD1 aligns across 7 bases. CDR3 length: 15 amino acids. Trimming removed 4 bases from V and 5 bases from J; junction bases left unmatched: 11. CDR1 is SGHNT, CDR2 YYREEE, per germline (reference sequence). The CDR3 DNA reads TGTGCCAGCAGCACCCCAAGACAGGGAGTTACTGAAGCTTTCTTT. Translation gives CASSTPRQGVTEAFF.

The chain couples TRBV6-5 to TRBJ2-5; D unclear. Trimming took off 6 bases at V and 5 bases at J, with 13 bases between the two ends. The germline gives CDR1 MNHEY, CDR2 SVGAGI. This CDR3 region has 13 residues. CDR3 in DNA: TGTGCCAGCAGCTACGGGCGTGGTGAGACCCAGTACTTC. Encoded protein: CASSYGRGETQYF.

The chain is built from TRBV9 and TRBJ2-1, with no clear D. V gave up 0 bases and J gave up 0 bases, with 7 bases separating them. Germline V CDR1 and CDR2: SGDLS, YYNGEE. This CDR3 has 15 residues. CDR3 region: CASSVGPSSYNEQFF. The CDR3 DNA is TGTGCCAGCAGCGTAGGCCCGAGCTCCTACAATGAGCAGTTCTTC.

The CDR3 nucleotides are TGTGCCAGCAGTGAAGTAGACCCTAGCGGGAGGCTTGGGGATACGCAGTATTTT. Amino acids: CASSEVDPSGRLGDTQYF. The chain has TRBV6-1 and TRBJ2-3; 11 nucleotides line up with TRBD2. The CDR3 totals 18 residues. Germline values: CDR1 MNHNS, CDR2 SASEGT. The junction had 12 bases not matched to a gene; V was cut back by 1 base and J by 6 bases.

This sequence joins TRBV29-1 and TRBJ2-7, with a possible D match to TRBD2 (5 bases). V was shortened by 6 bases and J by 6 bases, with 15 bases between the two germline ends. The CDR3 totals 12 residues. Germline loops: CDR1 SQVTM, CDR2 ANQGSEA. CDR3 in DNA: TGCAGCGTAGGACTTGGGGTCTCCGAGCAGTACTTC. Translating it yields CSVGLGVSEQYF.

This rearrangement joins TRBV5-5 to TRBJ2-7; TRBD1 matches at 9 bases. CDR3 length: 16 residues. CDR1 and CDR2 from the germline V gene are SGHKS and YYEKEE (reference sequence). V lost 4 bases to trimming and J lost 3 bases; unmatched junction nucleotides: 11. Here the CDR3 DNA reads TGTGCCAGCAGCCTGCTGGGGGGACAGGGTTACTACGAGCAGTACTTC. Its protein product is CASSLLGGQGYYEQYF.

V is TRBV6-6 and J is TRBJ1-3; tentatively, D is TRBD1 (5 bases). V was clipped by 8 bases and J by 8 bases, with 10 bases between them. The CDR3 covers 11 residues. Germline V gene lookup returns CDR1 MNHNY and CDR2 SVGAGI (reference sequence). CDR3 amino acids: CASLWGDTIYF. As DNA, the CDR3 is TGTGCCAGCCTCTGGGGGGACACCATATATTTT.

The rearrangement links TRBV13 to TRBJ2-7; D is perhaps TRBD2 (6 bases). The CDR3 contains 12 residues. The V end was cut by 5 bases, the J end by 3 bases, with 8 bases between. CDR1 is PRHDT and CDR2 is FYEKMQ in the germline V gene (reference sequence). The CDR3 nucleotides are TGTGCCAGCAGCAATAGCGGCTACGAGCAGTACTTC. This sequence encodes CASSNSGYEQYF.

This sequence joins TRBV18 and TRBJ1-1, with 10 nucleotides matching TRBD1. CDR1 is KGHSH and CDR2 is LQKENI in the germline V gene. The CDR3 loop spans 15 amino acids. V was clipped by 3 bases and J by 4 bases; unmatched bases: 5. CDR3 residues: CASSPGTGVGTEAFF. The CDR3 nucleotides read TGTGCCAGCTCACCCGGGACAGGGGTAGGCACTGAAGCTTTCTTT.

The J gene is TRBJ2-7, the V gene TRBV28; D may be TRBD1 (6 bases). The germline gives CDR1 MDHEN, CDR2 SYDVKM. V gave up 1 base and J gave up 2 bases, with 15 bases separating them. The CDR3 covers 16 residues. CDR3 in DNA: TGTGCCAGCAGTTTATATGGGGCAGGGGTTACCTACGAGCAGTACTTC. The encoded protein is CASSLYGAGVTYEQYF.